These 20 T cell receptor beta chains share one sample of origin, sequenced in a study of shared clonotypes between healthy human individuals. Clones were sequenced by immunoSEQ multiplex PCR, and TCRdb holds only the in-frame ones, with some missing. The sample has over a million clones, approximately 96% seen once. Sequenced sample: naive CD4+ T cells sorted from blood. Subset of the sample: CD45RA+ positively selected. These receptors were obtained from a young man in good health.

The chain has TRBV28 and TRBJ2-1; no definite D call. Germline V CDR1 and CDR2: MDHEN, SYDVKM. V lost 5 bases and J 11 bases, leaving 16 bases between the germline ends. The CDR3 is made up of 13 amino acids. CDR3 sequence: CASSPPGRSKQFF. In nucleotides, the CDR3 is TGTGCCAGCAGTCCCCCTGGCAGGTCAAAGCAGTTCTTC.

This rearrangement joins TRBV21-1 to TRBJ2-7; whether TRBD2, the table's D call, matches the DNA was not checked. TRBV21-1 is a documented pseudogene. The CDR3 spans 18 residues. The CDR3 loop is CASSIDEQAPSDSYEQYF. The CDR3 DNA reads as TGTGCCAGCAGCATTGATGAACAGGCTCCTAGCGACTCCTACGAGCAGTACTTC.

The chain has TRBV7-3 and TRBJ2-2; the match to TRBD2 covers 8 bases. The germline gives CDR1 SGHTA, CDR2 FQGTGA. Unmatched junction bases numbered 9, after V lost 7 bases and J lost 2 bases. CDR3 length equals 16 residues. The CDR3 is CASTEIAGPNTGELFF. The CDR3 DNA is TGTGCCAGCACCGAAATAGCGGGACCAAACACCGGGGAGCTGTTTTTT.

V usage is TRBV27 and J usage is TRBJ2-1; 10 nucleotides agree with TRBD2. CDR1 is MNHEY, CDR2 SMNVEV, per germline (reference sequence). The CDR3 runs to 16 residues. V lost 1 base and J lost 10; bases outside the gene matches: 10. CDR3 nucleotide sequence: TGTGCCAGCAGTTTATTAGGGCTAGCGGGAGTTTGGGAGCAGTTCTTC. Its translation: CASSLLGLAGVWEQFF.

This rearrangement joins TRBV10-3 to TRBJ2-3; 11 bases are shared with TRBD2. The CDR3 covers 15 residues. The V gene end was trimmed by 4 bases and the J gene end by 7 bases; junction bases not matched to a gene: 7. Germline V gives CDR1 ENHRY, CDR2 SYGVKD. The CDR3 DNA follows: TGTGCCATCAGTGTAGCGGGAGGGGACCCCAATACGCAGTATTTT. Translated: CAISVAGGDPNTQYF.

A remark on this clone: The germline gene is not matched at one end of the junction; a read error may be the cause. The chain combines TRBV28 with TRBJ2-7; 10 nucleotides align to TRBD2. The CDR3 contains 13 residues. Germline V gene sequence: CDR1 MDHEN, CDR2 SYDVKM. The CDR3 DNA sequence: TGTGCCAGCAGTTTATCGGCTAGCGGGAGCTTATTTTTC. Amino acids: CASSLSASGSLFF.

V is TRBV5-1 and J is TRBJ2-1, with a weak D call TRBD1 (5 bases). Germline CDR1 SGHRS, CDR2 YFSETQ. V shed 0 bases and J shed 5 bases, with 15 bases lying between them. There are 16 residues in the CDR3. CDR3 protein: CASSLAWVRVDNEQFF. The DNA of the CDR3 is TGCGCCAGCAGCTTGGCCTGGGTCAGGGTTGACAATGAGCAGTTCTTC.

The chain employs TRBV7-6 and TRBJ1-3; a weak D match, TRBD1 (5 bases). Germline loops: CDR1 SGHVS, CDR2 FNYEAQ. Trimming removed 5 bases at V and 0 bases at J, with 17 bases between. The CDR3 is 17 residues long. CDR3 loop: CASSLSTPTASGNTIYF. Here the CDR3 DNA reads TGTGCCAGCAGCCTATCCACCCCGACAGCCTCTGGAAACACCATATATTTT. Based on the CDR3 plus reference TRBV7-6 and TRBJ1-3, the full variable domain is GAGVSQSPRYKVTKRGQDVALRCDPISGHVSLYWYRQALGQGPEFLTYFNYEAQQDKSGLPNDRFSAERPEGSISTLTIQRTEQRDSAMYRCASSLSTPTASGNTIYFGEGSWLTVV.

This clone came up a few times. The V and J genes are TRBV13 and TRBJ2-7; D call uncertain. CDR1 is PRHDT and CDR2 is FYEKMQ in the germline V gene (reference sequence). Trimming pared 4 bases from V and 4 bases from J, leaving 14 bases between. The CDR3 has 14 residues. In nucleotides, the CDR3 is TGTGCCAGCAGCTCTCAACGATCTTTGTACGAGCAGTACTTC. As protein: CASSSQRSLYEQYF.

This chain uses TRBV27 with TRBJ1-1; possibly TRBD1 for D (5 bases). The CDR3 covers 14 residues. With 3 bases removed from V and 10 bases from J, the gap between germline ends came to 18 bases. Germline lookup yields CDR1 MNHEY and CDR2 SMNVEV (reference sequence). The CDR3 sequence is CASSFQGIPPGAFF. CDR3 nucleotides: TGTGCCAGCAGTTTCCAGGGTATCCCCCCAGGAGCTTTCTTT.

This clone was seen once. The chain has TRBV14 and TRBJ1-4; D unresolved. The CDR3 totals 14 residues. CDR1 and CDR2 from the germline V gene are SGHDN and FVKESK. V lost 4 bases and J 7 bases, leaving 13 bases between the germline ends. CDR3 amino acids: CASSPGLIGEKLFF. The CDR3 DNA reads TGTGCCAGCAGCCCGGGTCTTATTGGTGAAAAACTGTTTTTT.

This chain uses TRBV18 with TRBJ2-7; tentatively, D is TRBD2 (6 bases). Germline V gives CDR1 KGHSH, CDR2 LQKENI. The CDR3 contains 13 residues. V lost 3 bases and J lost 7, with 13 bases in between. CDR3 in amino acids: CASSPGPSGEQYF. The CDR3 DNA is TGTGCCAGCTCACCGGGACCGAGCGGGGAGCAGTACTTC. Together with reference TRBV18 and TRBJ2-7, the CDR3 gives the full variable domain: NAGVMQNPRHLVRRRGQEARLRCSPMKGHSHVYWYRQLPEEGLKFMVYLQKENIIDESGMPKERFSAEFPKEGPSILRIQQVVRGDSAAYFCASSPGPSGEQYFGPGTRLTVT.

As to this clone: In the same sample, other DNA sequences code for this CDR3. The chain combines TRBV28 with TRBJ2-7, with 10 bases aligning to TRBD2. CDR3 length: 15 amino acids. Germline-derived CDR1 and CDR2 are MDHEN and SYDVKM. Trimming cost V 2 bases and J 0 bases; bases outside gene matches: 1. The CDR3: CASSLPSGSSYEQYF. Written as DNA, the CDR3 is TGTGCCAGCAGTTTACCTAGCGGGAGCTCCTACGAGCAGTACTTC.

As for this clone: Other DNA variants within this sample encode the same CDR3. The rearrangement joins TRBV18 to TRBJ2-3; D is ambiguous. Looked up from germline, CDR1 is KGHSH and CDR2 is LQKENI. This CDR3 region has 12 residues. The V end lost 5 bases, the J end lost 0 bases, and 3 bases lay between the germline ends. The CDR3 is CASSSSTDTQYF. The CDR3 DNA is TGTGCCAGCTCATCGAGCACAGATACGCAGTATTTT. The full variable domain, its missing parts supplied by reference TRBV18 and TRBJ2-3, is NAGVMQNPRHLVRRRGQEARLRCSPMKGHSHVYWYRQLPEEGLKFMVYLQKENIIDESGMPKERFSAEFPKEGPSILRIQQVVRGDSAAYFCASSSSTDTQYFGPGTRLTVL.

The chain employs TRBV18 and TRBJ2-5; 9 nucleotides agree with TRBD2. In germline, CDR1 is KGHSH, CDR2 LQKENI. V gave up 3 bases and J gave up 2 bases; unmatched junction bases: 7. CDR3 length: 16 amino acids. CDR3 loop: CASSPTSGNVQETQYF. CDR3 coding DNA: TGTGCCAGCTCACCGACTAGCGGCAACGTTCAAGAGACCCAGTACTTC.

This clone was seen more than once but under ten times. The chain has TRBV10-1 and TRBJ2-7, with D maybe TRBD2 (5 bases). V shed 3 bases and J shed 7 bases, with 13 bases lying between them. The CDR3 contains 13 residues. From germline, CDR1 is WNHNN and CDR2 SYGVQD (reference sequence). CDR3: CASSDTGVGEQYF. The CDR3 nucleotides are TGCGCCAGCAGTGATACCGGGGTCGGGGAGCAGTACTTC.

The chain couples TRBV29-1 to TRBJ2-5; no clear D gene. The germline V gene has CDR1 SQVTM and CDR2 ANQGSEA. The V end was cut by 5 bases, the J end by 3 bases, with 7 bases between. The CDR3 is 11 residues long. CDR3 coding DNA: TGCAGCGTTTATAGGGAAGAGACCCAGTACTTC. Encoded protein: CSVYREETQYF. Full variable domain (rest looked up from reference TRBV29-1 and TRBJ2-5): SAVISQKPSRDICQRGTSLTIQCQVDSQVTMMFWYRQQPGQSLTLIATANQGSEATYESGFVIDKFPISRPNLTFSTLTVSNMSPEDSSIYLCSVYREETQYFGPGTRLLVL.

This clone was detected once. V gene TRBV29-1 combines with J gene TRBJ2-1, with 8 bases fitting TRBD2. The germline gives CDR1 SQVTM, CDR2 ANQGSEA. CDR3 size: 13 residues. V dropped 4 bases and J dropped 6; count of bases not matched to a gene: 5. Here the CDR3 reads CSVVSGESNEQFF. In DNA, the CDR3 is TGCAGCGTTGTTAGCGGGGAGTCCAATGAGCAGTTCTTC.

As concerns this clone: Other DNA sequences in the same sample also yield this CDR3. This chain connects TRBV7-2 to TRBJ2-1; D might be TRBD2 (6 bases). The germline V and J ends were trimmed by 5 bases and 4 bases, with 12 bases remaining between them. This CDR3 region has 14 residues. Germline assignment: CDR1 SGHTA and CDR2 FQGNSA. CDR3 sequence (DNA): TGTGCCAGCAGCCGGGGACTGTTGTACAATGAGCAGTTCTTC. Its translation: CASSRGLLYNEQFF.

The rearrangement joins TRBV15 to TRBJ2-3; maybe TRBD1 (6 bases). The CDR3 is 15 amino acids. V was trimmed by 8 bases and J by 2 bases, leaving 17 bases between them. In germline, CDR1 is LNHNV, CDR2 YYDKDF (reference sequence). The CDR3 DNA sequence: TGTGCCACCTTACCGGACAGTCGATTCACAGATACGCAGTATTTT. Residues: CATLPDSRFTDTQYF.